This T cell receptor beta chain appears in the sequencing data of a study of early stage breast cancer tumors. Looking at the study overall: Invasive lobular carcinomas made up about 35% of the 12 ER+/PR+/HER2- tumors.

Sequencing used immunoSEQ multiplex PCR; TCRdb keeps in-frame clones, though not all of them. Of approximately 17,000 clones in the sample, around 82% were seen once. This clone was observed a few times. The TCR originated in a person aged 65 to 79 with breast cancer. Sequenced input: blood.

CDR3 loop: CASTEDRQAFF. The CDR3 DNA is TGTGCCAGCACTGAGGACAGGCAAGCTTTCTTT. This chain links TRBV28 with TRBJ1-1, with TRBD1 matching 7 bases. The germline V gene encodes CDR1 MDHEN and CDR2 SYDVKM. The trim removed 7 bases at V and 9 bases at J, leaving 5 bases unmatched. The CDR3 runs 11 residues.